The rows below give T cell receptor beta chains drawn from one sample of a study of blood T cells in healthy people across ages. TCRdb re-analysed the 5' RACE reads in MiXCR, keeping a single row per CDR3 protein. This sample carries 550,000 to 650,000 distinct CDR3 sequences, about 27% of them seen once, and the ten largest clones take roughly 3.5%. These data were also filed under a second study, of T cells of mothers and their children.

The material sequenced was blood. The receptors originated from a boy aged 2-15 years in good health. The CDR3 runs from the conserved cysteine through the conserved F or W. A D gene is named only where the DNA matches it firmly. Clone size appears in some rows only: once, few, many, or a class for an expanded clone.

CDR3aa	CDR3nt	v_gene	j_gene	d_gene	abundance
CASSFSLKTGSEAFF	TGTGCCAGCAGTTTCTCCCTAAAGACGGGGTCTGAAGCTTTCTTT	TRBV27	TRBJ1-1	NA	few
CSAPTLDTQYF	TGCAGTGCCCCTACCTTAGATACGCAGTATTTT	TRBV20-1	TRBJ2-3	NA	few
CASSFNGPTSYEQYF	TGTGCCAGCAGCTTTAACGGACCAACCTCCTACGAGCAGTACTTC	TRBV13	TRBJ2-7	NA	NA
CASRIQGQIYEQYF	TGTGCCAGCAGGATACAGGGTCAAATCTACGAGCAGTACTTC	TRBV27	TRBJ2-7	NA	NA
CASLGRSYEQYF	TGTGCCAGCCTCGGACGCTCCTACGAGCAGTACTTC	TRBV2	TRBJ2-7	NA	NA
CASSLAQRGQETQYF	TGTGCCAGCAGCTTGGCCCAGCGGGGTCAAGAGACCCAGTACTTC	TRBV5-4	TRBJ2-5	TRBD2	few
CSAPGGESDTQYF	TGCAGTGCTCCTGGGGGGGAGTCCGATACGCAGTATTTT	TRBV20-1	TRBJ2-3	TRBD2	few
CATRPGLAGGEQFF	TGTGCCACCAGGCCGGGACTAGCGGGGGGTGAGCAGTTCTTC	TRBV24-1	TRBJ2-1	TRBD2	few
CASSPGQGFYYGYTF	TGTGCCAGCAGCCCCGGACAGGGGTTTTACTATGGCTACACCTTC	TRBV11-2	TRBJ1-2	TRBD1	NA
CASSQEQSSGANVLTF	TGTGCCAGCAGCCAAGAACAGTCCTCTGGGGCCAACGTCCTGACTTTC	TRBV4-2	TRBJ2-6	NA	many
CASTQRVRLRDTQYF	TGTGCCAGCACCCAGAGGGTCCGACTAAGAGATACGCAGTATTTT	TRBV7-2	TRBJ2-3	NA	few
CSVEGGAGFNYGYTF	TGCAGCGTTGAAGGTGGGGCGGGATTCAACTATGGCTACACCTTC	TRBV29-1	TRBJ1-2	NA	few
CASSPDSSNGYTF	TGTGCCAGCAGCCCGGACAGTTCGAATGGCTACACCTTC	TRBV7-6	TRBJ1-2	NA	few
CSARDESGRMETQYF	TGCAGTGCTAGAGACGAAAGCGGGAGGATGGAGACCCAGTACTTC	TRBV20-1	TRBJ2-5	TRBD2	NA
CSVVDETYEQYF	TGCAGCGTTGTGGATGAAACCTACGAGCAGTACTTC	TRBV29-1	TRBJ2-7	NA	few
CASSSVEGLAHETQYF	TGTGCCAGCAGCTCGGTGGAGGGACTAGCACATGAGACCCAGTACTTC	TRBV13	TRBJ2-5	TRBD2	few
CASSLGGTGHPGYTF	TGTGCCAGCAGCTTAGGGGGGACAGGGCACCCTGGCTACACCTTC	TRBV7-9	TRBJ1-2	TRBD1	NA
CASRDIVDTGELFF	TGTGCCAGCCGCGATATTGTCGACACCGGGGAGCTGTTTTTT	TRBV6-1	TRBJ2-2	NA	many
CASRLTSGPYNEQFF	TGTGCCAGCAGGCTGACTAGCGGTCCCTACAATGAGCAGTTCTTC	TRBV2	TRBJ2-1	TRBD2	NA
CASSVASGSKETQYF	TGTGCCAGCAGCGTAGCCAGCGGGAGTAAAGAGACCCAGTACTTC	TRBV9	TRBJ2-5	TRBD2	NA
CASSSTAGGIYF	TGTGCCAGCAGTTCTACAGCTGGGGGTATATATTTT	TRBV25-1	TRBJ1-3	NA	few
CSASTITFRLADFLDTQYF	TGCAGTGCTTCCACAATTACGTTTAGACTAGCGGATTTCTTAGATACGCAGTATTTT	TRBV20-1	TRBJ2-3	TRBD2	NA
CASSLAVGGAETQYF	TGCGCCAGCAGCTTGGCCGTCGGGGGGGCCGAGACCCAGTACTTC	TRBV5-1	TRBJ2-5	TRBD2	few
CASSVGMNEKLFF	TGTGCCAGCAGCGTAGGGATGAATGAAAAACTGTTTTTT	TRBV9	TRBJ1-4	NA	NA
CASSLWGGTGGRGYTF	TGTGCCAGCAGCCTCTGGGGCGGGACAGGGGGTCGGGGCTACACCTTC	TRBV12-3/TRBV12-4	TRBJ1-2	TRBD1	NA
CASSPSGDFSRGLYEQYF	TGTGCCAGCTCACCTTCCGGTGACTTCTCAAGGGGGCTTTACGAGCAGTACTTC	TRBV18	TRBJ2-7	TRBD1	many
CASGSGGLGETQYF	TGTGCCAGTGGAAGCGGGGGACTGGGGGAGACCCAGTACTTC	TRBV2	TRBJ2-5	TRBD2	NA
CASSWLAGGLQETQYF	TGTGCCAGCAGTTGGCTAGCGGGAGGGCTCCAAGAGACCCAGTACTTC	TRBV6-6	TRBJ2-5	TRBD2	NA
CASSFTWGRGLRDTQYF	TGTGCCAGCAGCTTTACTTGGGGCAGGGGGCTGCGAGATACGCAGTATTTT	TRBV6-5	TRBJ2-3	TRBD1	NA
CSAGWRTSFSYEQYF	TGCAGTGCGGGATGGCGGACTAGCTTCTCCTACGAGCAGTACTTC	TRBV20-1	TRBJ2-7	TRBD2	NA
CSVVSGDAYNEQFF	TGCAGCGTTGTATCTGGAGACGCCTACAATGAGCAGTTCTTC	TRBV29-1	TRBJ2-1	NA	few
CASSLVLAGSLETQYF	TGTGCCAGCAGCTTAGTATTAGCGGGAAGCCTAGAGACCCAGTACTTC	TRBV7-9	TRBJ2-5	TRBD2	few
CASSEWRGPYNEQFF	TGTGCCAGCAGTGAGTGGCGGGGCCCCTACAATGAGCAGTTCTTC	TRBV2	TRBJ2-1	NA	once
CAISEGVGDGYTF	TGTGCCATCAGTGAAGGGGTCGGGGACGGCTACACCTTC	TRBV10-3	TRBJ1-2	NA	NA
CASSGGQGSDGYTF	TGTGCCAGCAGTGGCGGACAGGGGAGCGACGGCTACACCTTC	TRBV6-4	TRBJ1-2	TRBD1	few
CASSAHGSHRRETQYF	TGTGCCAGCAGCGCCCACGGGTCTCACCGGCGGGAGACCCAGTACTTC	TRBV9	TRBJ2-5	NA	NA
CASSQGVAQFF	TGTGCCAGCAGCCAGGGGGTAGCGCAGTTCTTC	TRBV3-1	TRBJ2-1	NA	few
CGGTSGTSINEQFF	TGCGGCGGCACATCCGGGACTAGCATAAATGAGCAGTTCTTC	TRBV29-1	TRBJ2-1	TRBD2	NA
CASSIQHGHLNYGYTF	TGTGCCAGTAGTATACAACACGGACACCTTAACTATGGCTACACCTTC	TRBV19	TRBJ1-2	NA	NA
CASRNSGRSENIQYF	TGTGCCAGCAGGAATAGCGGGAGATCGGAAAACATTCAGTACTTC	TRBV6-2/TRBV6-3	TRBJ2-4	TRBD2	NA
CAISESTDEQFF	TGTGCCATCAGTGAGTCGACCGATGAGCAGTTCTTC	TRBV10-3	TRBJ2-1	NA	few